This T cell receptor (beta chain) was profiled in a study of cytomegalovirus exposure and HLA in healthy donors. As regards this clone: Its antigen is as yet unknown.

PCR amplification relied on 60 Vbeta primers (plus 13 Jbeta primers). Clones were sequenced by immunoSEQ multiplex PCR, and TCRdb holds only the in-frame ones, with some missing. Its table records more than 45,000 clones. This CDR3 comprises 15 residues. Germline-derived CDR1 and CDR2 are SQVTM and ANQGSEA. The V and J ends lost 6 bases and 3 bases, in that order; junction bases with no gene match: 11. Study-wide results and caveats: Owing to their indistinguishability, certain V segments, notably TRBV6-2 and TRBV6-3, were excluded.

This TCR was recovered from a male donor in good health and CMV-seronegative. The gene calls are TRBV29-1 and TRBJ2-7, with TRBD1 identical over 10 bases. The sample taken for sequencing was PBMCs. The CDR3 coding sequence is TGCAGCGTGGGTAGGGACAGGGGAAGTGTCTACGAGCAGTACTTC. Translated: CSVGRDRGSVYEQYF.